The clone carrying this T cell receptor (beta chain) was recorded a few times. PCR was performed using 60 Vbeta and 13 Jbeta primers. The protocol was immunoSEQ multiplex PCR, while the TCRdb copy is restricted to in-frame clones and leaves out a portion. The sample lists some 120,000 clones; roughly a tenth were seen once. This sample was included in a study of cytomegalovirus exposure and HLA in healthy donors. V was clipped by 5 bases and J by 3 bases; unmatched bases: 4. This CDR3 is 13 amino acids long. CDR1 is MDHEN, CDR2 SYDVKM, per germline. The gene calls are TRBV28 and TRBJ2-7; 7 positions match TRBD1. The sequence came from a woman aged 18-29 years in good health and CMV-seropositive. What was sequenced was PBMCs. The CDR3 protein is CASSRQGLYEQYF. CDR3 coding DNA: TGTGCCAGCAGTAGACAGGGCCTCTACGAGCAGTACTTC.